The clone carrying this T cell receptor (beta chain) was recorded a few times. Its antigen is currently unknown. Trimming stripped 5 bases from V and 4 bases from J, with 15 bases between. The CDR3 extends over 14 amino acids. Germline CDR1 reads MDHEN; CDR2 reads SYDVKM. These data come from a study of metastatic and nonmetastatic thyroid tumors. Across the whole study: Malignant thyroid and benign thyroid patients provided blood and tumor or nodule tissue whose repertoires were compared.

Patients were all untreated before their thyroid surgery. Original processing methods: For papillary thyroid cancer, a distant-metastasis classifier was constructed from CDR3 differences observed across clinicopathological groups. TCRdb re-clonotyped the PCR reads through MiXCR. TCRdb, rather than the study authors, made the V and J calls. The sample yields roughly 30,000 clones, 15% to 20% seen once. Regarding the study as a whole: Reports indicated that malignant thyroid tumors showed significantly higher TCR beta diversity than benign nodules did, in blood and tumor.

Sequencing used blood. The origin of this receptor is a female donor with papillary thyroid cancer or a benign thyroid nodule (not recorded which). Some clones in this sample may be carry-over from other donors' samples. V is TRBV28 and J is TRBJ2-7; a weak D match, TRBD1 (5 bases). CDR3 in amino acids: CASSNSLTEYEQYF. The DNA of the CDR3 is TGTGCCAGCAGTAACTCCCTGACAGAATACGAGCAGTACTTC. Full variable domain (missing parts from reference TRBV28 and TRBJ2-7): DVKVTQSSRYLVKRTGEKVFLECVQDMDHENMFWYRQDPGLGLRLIYFSYDVKMKEKGDIPEGYSVSREKKERFSLILESASTNQTSMYLCASSNSLTEYEQYFGPGTRLTVT.